This entry features one T cell receptor beta chain sequence. Its target is unknown. Compared with germline, one end of the junction differs, possibly owing to a read error. The table came from immunoSEQ multiplex PCR; TCRdb's copy has only in-frame clones and leaves some out. The sample shows hundreds of thousands of clones, approximately 79% of them seen only once. These data belong to a study of shared clonotypes between healthy human individuals. The overall study: The donor group consisted of a couple of women and a few men, aged 18 to 49. Overall study findings and caveats: Incompleteness in sorted-subset sequencing, despite large depth, was shown by rarefaction.

The CDR3 has 11 amino acids. Germline loops: CDR1 DFQATT, CDR2 SNEGSKA (reference sequence). The sequencing input was memory CD4+ T cells sorted from blood. Subset noted: CD45RA-negative fraction. V usage is TRBV20-1 and J usage is TRBJ2-1; no definite D call. The TCR sequence derives from a woman in her 30s in good health. The CDR3 region is CSLLVNNEQFF. The CDR3 nucleotides read TGTTCCCTCCTAGTGAACAATGAGCAGTTCTTC.